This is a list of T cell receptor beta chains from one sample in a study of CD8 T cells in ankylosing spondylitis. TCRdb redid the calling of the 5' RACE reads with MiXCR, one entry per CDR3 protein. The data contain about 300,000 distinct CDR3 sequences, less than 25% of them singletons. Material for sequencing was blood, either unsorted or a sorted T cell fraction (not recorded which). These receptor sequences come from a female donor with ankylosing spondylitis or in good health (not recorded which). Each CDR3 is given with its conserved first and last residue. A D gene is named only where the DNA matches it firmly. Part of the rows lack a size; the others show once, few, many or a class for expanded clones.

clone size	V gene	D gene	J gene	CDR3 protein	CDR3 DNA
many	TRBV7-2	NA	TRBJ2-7	CASSLVAGEQYF	TGTGCCAGCAGCTTAGTTGCGGGTGAGCAGTACTTC
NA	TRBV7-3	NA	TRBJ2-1	CASSFNGGAREQFF	TGTGCCAGCAGCTTCAATGGGGGGGCGCGTGAGCAGTTCTTC
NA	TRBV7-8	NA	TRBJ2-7	CATRRRVGSYEQYF	TGTGCCACTCGCCGGAGGGTAGGCTCCTACGAGCAGTACTTC
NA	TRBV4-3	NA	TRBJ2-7	CASSKGGWRESRLVQYF	TGCGCCAGCAGCAAGGGGGGTTGGCGGGAAAGTCGCCTAGTGCAGTACTTC
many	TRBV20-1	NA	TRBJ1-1	CSARQGNTEAFF	TGCAGTGCTAGACAGGGGAACACTGAAGCTTTCTTT
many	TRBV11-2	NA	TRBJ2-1	CASTLGQGIYNEQFF	TGTGCCAGCACCTTGGGGCAGGGGATTTACAATGAGCAGTTCTTC
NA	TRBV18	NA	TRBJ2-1	CATLIEGRPYNEQFF	TGTGCCACCCTGATAGAGGGGCGACCCTACAATGAGCAGTTCTTC
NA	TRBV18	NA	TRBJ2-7	CASSSSQGLAYEQYF	TGTGCCAGCTCGTCAAGCCAGGGACTTGCCTACGAGCAGTACTTC
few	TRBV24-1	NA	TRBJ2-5	CATTQETQYF	TGTGCCACCACACAAGAGACCCAGTACTTC
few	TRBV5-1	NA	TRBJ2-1	CASSSFRGRAVDEQFF	TGCGCCAGCAGTTCCTTTCGGGGCAGGGCGGTAGATGAGCAGTTCTTC
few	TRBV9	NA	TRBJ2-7	CASSVESGVDYEQYF	TGTGCCAGCAGCGTAGAATCGGGGGTTGACTACGAGCAGTACTTC
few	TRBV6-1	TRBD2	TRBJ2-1	CASSPGTSGNYNEQFF	TGTGCCAGCAGTCCCGGGACTAGCGGGAATTACAATGAGCAGTTCTTC
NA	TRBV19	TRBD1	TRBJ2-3	CASSYGQGVTDTQYF	TGTGCCAGTAGTTATGGACAGGGAGTCACAGATACGCAGTATTTT
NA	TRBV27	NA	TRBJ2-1	CASSLKGGLRFF	TGTGCCAGCAGTCTTAAGGGGGGACTTAGGTTCTTC
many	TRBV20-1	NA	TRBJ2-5	CSAVQGRDTQYF	TGCAGTGCTGTACAGGGAAGGGACACCCAGTACTTC
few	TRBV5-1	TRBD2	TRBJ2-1	CASSLVAGANNEQFF	TGCGCCAGCAGCTTGGTAGCGGGAGCGAACAATGAGCAGTTCTTC
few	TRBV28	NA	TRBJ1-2	CASSFRPGSRGYTF	TGTGCCAGCAGTTTCAGGCCAGGGTCGAGAGGCTACACCTTC
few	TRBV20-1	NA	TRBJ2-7	CSARRAGASYEQYF	TGCAGTGCCCGCCGGGCAGGGGCCTCCTACGAGCAGTACTTC